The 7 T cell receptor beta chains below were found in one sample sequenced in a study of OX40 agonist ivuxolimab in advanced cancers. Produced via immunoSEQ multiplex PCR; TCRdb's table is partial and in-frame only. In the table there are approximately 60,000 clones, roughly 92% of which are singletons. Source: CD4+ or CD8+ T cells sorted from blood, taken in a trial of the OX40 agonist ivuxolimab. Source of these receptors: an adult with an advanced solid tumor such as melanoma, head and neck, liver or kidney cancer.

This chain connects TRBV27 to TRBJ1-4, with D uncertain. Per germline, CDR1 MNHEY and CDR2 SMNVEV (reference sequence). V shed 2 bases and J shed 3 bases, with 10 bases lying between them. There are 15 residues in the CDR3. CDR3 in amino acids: CASSLKRPPNEKLFF. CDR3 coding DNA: TGTGCCAGCAGTTTAAAGAGGCCACCTAATGAAAAACTGTTTTTT. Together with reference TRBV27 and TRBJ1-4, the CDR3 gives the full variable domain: EAQVTQNPRYLITVTGKKLTVTCSQNMNHEYMSWYRQDPGLGLRQIYYSMNVEVTDKGDVPEGYKVSRKEKRNFPLILESPSPNQTSLYFCASSLKRPPNEKLFFGSGTQLSVL.

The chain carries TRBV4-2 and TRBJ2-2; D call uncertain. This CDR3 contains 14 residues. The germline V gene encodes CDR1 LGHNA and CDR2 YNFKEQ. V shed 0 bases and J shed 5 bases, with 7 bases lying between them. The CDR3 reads CASSQDATTGELFF. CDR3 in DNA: TGTGCCAGCAGCCAAGATGCGACTACCGGGGAGCTGTTTTTT.

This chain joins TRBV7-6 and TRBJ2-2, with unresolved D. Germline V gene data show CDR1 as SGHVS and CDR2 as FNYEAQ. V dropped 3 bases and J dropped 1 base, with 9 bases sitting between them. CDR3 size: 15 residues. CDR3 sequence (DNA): TGTGCCAGCAGCTTCCGCTGGGAGAACACCGGGGAGCTGTTTTTT. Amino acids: CASSFRWENTGELFF.

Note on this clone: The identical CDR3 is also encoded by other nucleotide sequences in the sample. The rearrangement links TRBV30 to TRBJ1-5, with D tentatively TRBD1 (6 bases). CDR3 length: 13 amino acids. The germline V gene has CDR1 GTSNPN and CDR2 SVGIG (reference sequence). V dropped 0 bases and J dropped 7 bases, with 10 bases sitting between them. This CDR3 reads CAWSVHREQPQHF. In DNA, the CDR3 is TGTGCCTGGAGTGTGCACAGGGAACAGCCCCAGCATTTT. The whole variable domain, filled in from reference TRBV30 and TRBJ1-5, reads SQTIHQWPATLVQPVGSPLSLECTVEGTSNPNLYWYRQAAGRGLQLLFYSVGIGQISSEVPQNLSASRPQDRQFILSSKKLLLSDSGFYLCAWSVHREQPQHFGDGTRLSIL.

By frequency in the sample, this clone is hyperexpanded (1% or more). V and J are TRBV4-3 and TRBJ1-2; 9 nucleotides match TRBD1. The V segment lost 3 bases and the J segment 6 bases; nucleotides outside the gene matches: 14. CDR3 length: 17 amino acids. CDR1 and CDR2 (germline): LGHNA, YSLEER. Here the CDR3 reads CASSHHHSGQGKNGYTF. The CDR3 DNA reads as TGCGCCAGCAGCCATCACCACTCTGGACAGGGGAAGAATGGCTACACCTTC.

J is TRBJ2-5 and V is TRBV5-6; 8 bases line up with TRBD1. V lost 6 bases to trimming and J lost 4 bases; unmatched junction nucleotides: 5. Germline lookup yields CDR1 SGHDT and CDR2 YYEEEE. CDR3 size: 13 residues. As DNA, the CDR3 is TGTGCCAGCACCCCAGGACAGGGAGAGACCCAGTACTTC. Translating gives CASTPGQGETQYF. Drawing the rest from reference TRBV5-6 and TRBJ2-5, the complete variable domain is DAGVTQSPTHLIKTRGQQVTLRCSPKSGHDTVSWYQQALGQGPQFIFQYYEEEERQRGNFPDRFSGHQFPNYSSELNVNALLLGDSALYLCASTPGQGETQYFGPGTRLLVL.

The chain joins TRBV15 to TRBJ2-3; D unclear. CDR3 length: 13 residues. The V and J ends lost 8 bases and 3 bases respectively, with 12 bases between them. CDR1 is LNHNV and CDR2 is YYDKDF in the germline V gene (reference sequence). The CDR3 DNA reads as TGTGCCACCGCCCGTCATAGGACAGATACGCAGTATTTT. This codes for CATARHRTDTQYF.